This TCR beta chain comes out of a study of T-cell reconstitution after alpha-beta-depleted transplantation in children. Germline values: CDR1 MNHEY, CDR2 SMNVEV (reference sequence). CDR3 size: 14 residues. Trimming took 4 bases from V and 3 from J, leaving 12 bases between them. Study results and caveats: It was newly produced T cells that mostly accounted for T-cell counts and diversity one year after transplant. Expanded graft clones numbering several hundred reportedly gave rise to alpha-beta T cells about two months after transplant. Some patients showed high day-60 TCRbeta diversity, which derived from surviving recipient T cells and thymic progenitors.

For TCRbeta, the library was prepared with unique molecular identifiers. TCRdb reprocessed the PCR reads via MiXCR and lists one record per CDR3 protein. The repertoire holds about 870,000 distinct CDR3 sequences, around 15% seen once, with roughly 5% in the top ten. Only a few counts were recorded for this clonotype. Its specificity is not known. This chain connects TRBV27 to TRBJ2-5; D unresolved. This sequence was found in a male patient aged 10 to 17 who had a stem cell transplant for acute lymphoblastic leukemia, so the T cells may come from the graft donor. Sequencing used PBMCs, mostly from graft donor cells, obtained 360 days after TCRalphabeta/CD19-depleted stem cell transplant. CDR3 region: CASSSTVGKETQYF. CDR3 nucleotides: TGTGCCAGCAGTTCGACGGTGGGGAAAGAGACCCAGTACTTC.